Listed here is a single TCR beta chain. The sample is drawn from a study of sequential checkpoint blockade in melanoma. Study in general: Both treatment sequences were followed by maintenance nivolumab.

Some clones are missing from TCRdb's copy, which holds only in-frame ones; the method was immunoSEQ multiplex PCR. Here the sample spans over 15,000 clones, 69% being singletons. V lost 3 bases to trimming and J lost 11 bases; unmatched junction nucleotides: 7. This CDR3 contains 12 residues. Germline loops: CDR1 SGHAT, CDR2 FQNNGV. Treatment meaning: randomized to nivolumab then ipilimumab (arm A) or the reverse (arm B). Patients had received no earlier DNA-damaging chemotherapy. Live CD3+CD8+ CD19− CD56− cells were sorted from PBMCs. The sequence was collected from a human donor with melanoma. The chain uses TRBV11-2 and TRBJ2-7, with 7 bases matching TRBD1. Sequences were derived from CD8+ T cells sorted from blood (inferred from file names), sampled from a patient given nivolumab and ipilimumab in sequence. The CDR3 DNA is TGTGCCAGCAGCTTCTTGGGGCAGGGGGAGTACTTC. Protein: CASSFLGQGEYF.